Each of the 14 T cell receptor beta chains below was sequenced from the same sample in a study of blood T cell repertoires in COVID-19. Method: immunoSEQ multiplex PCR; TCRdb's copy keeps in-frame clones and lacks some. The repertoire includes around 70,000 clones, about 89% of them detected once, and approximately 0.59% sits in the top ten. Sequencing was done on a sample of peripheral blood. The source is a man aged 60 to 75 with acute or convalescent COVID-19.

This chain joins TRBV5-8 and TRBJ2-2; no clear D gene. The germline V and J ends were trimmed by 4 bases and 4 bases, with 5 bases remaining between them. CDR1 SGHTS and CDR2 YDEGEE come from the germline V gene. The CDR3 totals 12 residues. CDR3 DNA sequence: TGTGCCAGCAGCCCCCTCACCGGGGAGCTGTTTTTT. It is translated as CASSPLTGELFF.

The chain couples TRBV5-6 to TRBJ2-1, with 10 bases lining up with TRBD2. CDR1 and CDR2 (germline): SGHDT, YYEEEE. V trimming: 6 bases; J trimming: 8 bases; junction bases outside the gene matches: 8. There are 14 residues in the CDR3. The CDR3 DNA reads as TGTGCCAGCATCCTAGCGGGAGTGATACATGAGCAGTTCTTC. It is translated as CASILAGVIHEQFF.

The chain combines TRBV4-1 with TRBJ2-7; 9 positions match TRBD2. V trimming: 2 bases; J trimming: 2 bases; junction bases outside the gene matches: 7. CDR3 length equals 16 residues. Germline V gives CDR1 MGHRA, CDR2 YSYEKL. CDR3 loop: CASSQQQAGGTYEQYF. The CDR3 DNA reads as TGCGCCAGCAGCCAACAACAAGCGGGAGGTACCTACGAGCAGTACTTC.

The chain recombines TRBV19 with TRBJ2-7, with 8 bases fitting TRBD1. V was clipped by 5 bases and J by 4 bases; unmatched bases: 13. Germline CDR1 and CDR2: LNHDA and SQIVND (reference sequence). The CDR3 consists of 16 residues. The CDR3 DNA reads TGTGCCAGTAGTCCCAACCGCGGGACAGGTTCTTACGAGCAGTACTTC. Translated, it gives CASSPNRGTGSYEQYF.

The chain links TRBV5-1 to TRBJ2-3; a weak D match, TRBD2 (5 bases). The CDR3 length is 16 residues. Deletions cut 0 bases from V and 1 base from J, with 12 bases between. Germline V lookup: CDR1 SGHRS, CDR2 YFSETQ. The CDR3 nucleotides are TGCGCCAGCAGCTTGGCAGGCCTAGCAGGCACAGATACGCAGTATTTT. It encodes CASSLAGLAGTDTQYF.

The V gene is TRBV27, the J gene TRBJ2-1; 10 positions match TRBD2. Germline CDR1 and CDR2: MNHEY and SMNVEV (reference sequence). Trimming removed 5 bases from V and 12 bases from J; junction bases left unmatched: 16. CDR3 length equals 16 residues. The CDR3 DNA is TGTGCCAGCAGTACAAACGGACTAGCGGTAGGATTCGGGCAGTTCTTC. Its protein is CASSTNGLAVGFGQFF.

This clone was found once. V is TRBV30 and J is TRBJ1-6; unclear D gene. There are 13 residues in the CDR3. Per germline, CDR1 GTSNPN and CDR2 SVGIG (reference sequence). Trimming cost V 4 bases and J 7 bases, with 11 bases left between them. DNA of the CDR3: TGTGCCTGGAAGGAAGGCGGGAATTCACCCCTCCACTTT. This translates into CAWKEGGNSPLHF.

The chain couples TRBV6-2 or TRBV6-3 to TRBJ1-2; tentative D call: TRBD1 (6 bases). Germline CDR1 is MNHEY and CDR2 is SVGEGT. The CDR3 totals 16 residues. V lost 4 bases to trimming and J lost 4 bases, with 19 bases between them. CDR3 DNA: TGTGCCAGCAGTTTAAACCGGGACACGAGTCTCTATGGCTACACCTTC. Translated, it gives CASSLNRDTSLYGYTF.

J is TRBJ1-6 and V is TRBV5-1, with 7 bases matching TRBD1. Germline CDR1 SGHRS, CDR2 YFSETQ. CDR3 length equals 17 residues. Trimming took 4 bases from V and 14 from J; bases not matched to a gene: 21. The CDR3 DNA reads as TGCGCCAGCAGCCGAACTTTAAACCGGGACAGAAACTCATCCCTCCACTTT. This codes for CASSRTLNRDRNSSLHF.

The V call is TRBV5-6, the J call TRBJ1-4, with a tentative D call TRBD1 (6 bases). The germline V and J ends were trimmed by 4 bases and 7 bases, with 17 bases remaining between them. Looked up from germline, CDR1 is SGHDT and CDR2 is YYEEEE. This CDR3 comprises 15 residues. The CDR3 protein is CASSTRGAWSEKLFF. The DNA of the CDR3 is TGTGCCAGCAGCACCAGGGGAGCTTGGAGTGAAAAACTGTTTTTT.

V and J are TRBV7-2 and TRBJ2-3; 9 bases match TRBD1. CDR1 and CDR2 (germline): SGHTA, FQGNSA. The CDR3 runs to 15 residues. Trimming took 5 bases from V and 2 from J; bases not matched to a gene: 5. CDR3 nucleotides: TGTGCCAGCAGCCCGGACAGGGGACTCACAGATACGCAGTATTTT. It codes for CASSPDRGLTDTQYF.

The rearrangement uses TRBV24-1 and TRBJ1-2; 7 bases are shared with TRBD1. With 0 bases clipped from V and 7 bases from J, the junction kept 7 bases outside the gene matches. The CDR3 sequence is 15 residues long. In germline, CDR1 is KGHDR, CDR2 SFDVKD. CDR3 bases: TGTGCCACCAGTGATTTGCCCGACAGGGCGGGTGGCTACACCTTC. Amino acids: CATSDLPDRAGGYTF.

The CDR3 is CAWSAPGLSSYNSPLHF. CDR3 coding DNA: TGTGCCTGGAGTGCTCCGGGACTGAGCTCCTATAATTCACCCCTCCACTTT. V gene TRBV30 combines with J gene TRBJ1-6; possible D gene TRBD1, 5 bases. V was clipped by 1 base and J by 0 bases, with 13 bases between them. The length of the CDR3 is 17 residues. Germline V gives CDR1 GTSNPN, CDR2 SVGIG (reference sequence).

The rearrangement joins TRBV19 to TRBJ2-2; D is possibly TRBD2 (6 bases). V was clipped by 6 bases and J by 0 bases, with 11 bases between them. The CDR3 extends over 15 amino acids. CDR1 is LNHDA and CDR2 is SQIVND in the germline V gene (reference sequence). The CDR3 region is CASRKGGANTGELFF. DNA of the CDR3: TGTGCCAGTAGGAAAGGAGGGGCGAACACCGGGGAGCTGTTTTTT.